The 30 T cell receptor beta chains reported below all come from one sample, sequenced in a study of CD8 T cells in ankylosing spondylitis. Using its own MiXCR run on the 5' RACE reads, TCRdb lists one record per CDR3 protein. The sample shows more than 100,000 distinct CDR3 sequences, more than 9.5% of them seen only once. The sample consisted of blood, either unsorted or a sorted T cell fraction (not recorded which). These receptors came from a female donor with ankylosing spondylitis or in good health (not recorded which).

The rearrangement links TRBV29-1 to TRBJ2-1, with 8 bases that match TRBD1. V was pared by 6 bases and J by 0 bases, with 1 base of the junction left unmatched. The germline gives CDR1 SQVTM, CDR2 ANQGSEA. CDR3 length: 13 amino acids. CDR3 loop: CSVGQGSYNEQFF. The CDR3 DNA reads as TGCAGCGTAGGACAGGGCTCCTACAATGAGCAGTTCTTC.

Comments on this clonotype: A much bigger clone sits one base away, suggesting this may be a read error. The V gene is TRBV5-1, the J gene TRBJ2-5; D possibly corresponds to TRBD2 (5 bases). CDR1 and CDR2 (germline): SGHRS, YFSETQ. The CDR3 sequence is 12 residues long. The CDR3 coding sequence is TGCGCCAGCAGCTTGGGTTGGGAGACCCAGAACTTC. Protein product: CASSLGWETQNF. The full variable domain, in which reference TRBV5-1 and TRBJ2-5 provide the parts outside the CDR3, is KAGVTQTPRYLIKTRGQQVTLSCSPISGHRSVSWYQQTPGQGLQFLFEYFSETQRNKGNFPGRFSGRQFSNSRSEMNVSTLELGDSALYLCASSLGWETQNFGPGTRLLVL.

The sample holds many counts of this clonotype. J is TRBJ2-5 and V is TRBV5-1; D gene unclear. The CDR3 spans 15 residues. V was shortened by 0 bases and J by 5 bases, with 14 bases between the two germline ends. The germline CDR1 and CDR2 sequences are SGHRS and YFSETQ. The CDR3 reads CASSLGELRIETQYF. The DNA for the CDR3 is TGCGCCAGCAGCTTGGGTGAGCTCCGGATTGAGACCCAGTACTTC. Drawing the rest from reference TRBV5-1 and TRBJ2-5, the complete variable domain is KAGVTQTPRYLIKTRGQQVTLSCSPISGHRSVSWYQQTPGQGLQFLFEYFSETQRNKGNFPGRFSGRQFSNSRSEMNVSTLELGDSALYLCASSLGELRIETQYFGPGTRLLVL.

A remark on this clonotype: A read error may be the cause here, since a much bigger clone is one base away. The genes are TRBV12-3 or TRBV12-4 and TRBJ2-7; D is perhaps TRBD1 or TRBD2 (5 bases each). Trimming removed 5 bases at V and 6 bases at J, with 11 bases between. The length of the CDR3 is 12 residues. CDR3 bases: TGTGCCAGCAGTCTCCCAGGGAGCGAGCAGTACTTC. Translation: CASSLPGSEQYF.

This clonotype appeared many times. In DNA, the CDR3 is TGTGCCAGCAGCCCCAACTTGGCGAAGCTCGCGACCCAGTACTTC. The encoded protein is CASSPNLAKLATQYF. The chain uses TRBV2 and TRBJ2-5; D not resolved. Trimming shortened V by 6 bases and J by 7 bases, and 21 bases separated the two germline ends. This CDR3 is 15 amino acids long. The germline V gene has CDR1 SNHLY and CDR2 FYNNEI.

This clonotype was counted ten times or more. The V call is TRBV28, the J call TRBJ2-4, with 8 bases aligning to TRBD2. Germline CDR1 reads MDHEN; CDR2 reads SYDVKM. The CDR3 length is 15 residues. Trimming at V came to 7 bases and at J to 0 bases, leaving 5 bases not matched to a gene. CDR3 region: CASTLGGGAKNIQYF. CDR3 in DNA: TGTGCCAGCACCCTCGGGGGGGGAGCCAAAAACATTCAGTACTTC.

This clonotype was detected many times. This chain uses TRBV5-1 with TRBJ1-1; 8 positions match TRBD1. V trimming: 2 bases; J trimming: 1 base; junction bases outside the gene matches: 4. The CDR3 spans 15 residues. Germline CDR1 reads SGHRS; CDR2 reads YFSETQ. The CDR3 is CASSFQGAGNTEAFF. As DNA, the CDR3 is TGCGCCAGCAGCTTCCAGGGGGCCGGGAACACTGAAGCTTTCTTT.

This chain joins TRBV28 and TRBJ1-1; possibly TRBD1 for D (6 bases). This CDR3 contains 12 residues. In germline, CDR1 is MDHEN, CDR2 SYDVKM. V lost 7 bases and J lost 10, with 16 bases in between. The CDR3 spells CASTRGQIVAFF. CDR3 nucleotides: TGTGCCAGCACCCGGGGGCAGATCGTAGCTTTCTTT.

At least ten counts were recorded for this clonotype. This chain connects TRBV9 to TRBJ2-3; D may correspond to TRBD1 or TRBD2 (7 bases each). The CDR3 runs to 12 residues. Germline CDR1 is SGDLS and CDR2 is YYNGEE. Trimming removed 7 bases from V and 4 bases from J, with 10 bases in between. Written as DNA, the CDR3 is TGTGCCAGCGGGAGGGGGCCAGATACGCAGTATTTT. Translated, it gives CASGRGPDTQYF.

This clonotype was observed a few times. A read error may produce the germline difference seen at one junction end. This rearrangement joins TRBV5-1 to TRBJ1-3, with D tentatively TRBD1 (5 bases). Germline assignment: CDR1 SGHRS and CDR2 YFSETQ. The CDR3 is made up of 14 amino acids. In DNA form, the CDR3 reads TGCGCCAGCAGCTCCCGGGACCCTGGAGACACCATATATTTT. It translates to CASSSRDPGDTIYF.

This clonotype was found many times. At one end the junction does not follow the germline gene, possibly because of a read error. The chain links TRBV27 to TRBJ1-1, with TRBD1 identical over 7 bases. The CDR3 sequence is 14 residues long. From germline, CDR1 is MNHEY and CDR2 SMNVEV (reference sequence). In DNA form, the CDR3 reads TGTGCCCGCAGAAGTAGGGGGCTTAACACTGAAGCTTTCTTT. Protein product: CARRSRGLNTEAFF.

The table lists this clonotype with many counts. The V gene is TRBV12-3 or TRBV12-4, the J gene TRBJ2-1; D not certain. CDR3 length equals 14 residues. Trimming took 6 bases from V and 0 from J, leaving 9 bases between them. DNA of the CDR3: TGTGCCAGCAGAGGACGGAGCTCCTACAATGAGCAGTTCTTC. This sequence encodes CASRGRSSYNEQFF.

This clonotype was seen at least ten times. The chain carries TRBV9 and TRBJ2-1; tentative D call: TRBD2 (5 bases). With 0 bases removed from V and 3 bases from J, the gap between germline ends came to 13 bases. The CDR3 is 16 amino acids. Germline CDR1 reads SGDLS; CDR2 reads YYNGEE. The CDR3 here is CASSVEGSLLYNEQFF. The CDR3 nucleotides are TGTGCCAGCAGCGTAGAAGGGAGTTTGCTCTACAATGAGCAGTTCTTC.

This clonotype was found a few times. The chain employs TRBV6-1 and TRBJ2-7, with 10 bases aligning to TRBD1. CDR3 length: 14 amino acids. Trimming removed 6 bases from V and 2 bases from J; junction bases left unmatched: 4. Germline V gene lookup returns CDR1 MNHNS and CDR2 SASEGT. CDR3: CASRTGTGAYEQYF. Here the CDR3 DNA reads TGTGCCAGCAGAACCGGGACAGGGGCCTACGAGCAGTACTTC.

Ten or more counts support this clonotype. The CDR3 protein is CSVEVRQETQYF. CDR3 DNA: TGCAGCGTTGAGGTGCGCCAAGAGACCCAGTACTTC. This chain joins TRBV29-1 and TRBJ2-5; no reliable D call. Trimming took off 3 bases at V and 1 base at J, with 6 bases between the two ends. CDR1 and CDR2 from the germline V gene are SQVTM and ANQGSEA. This CDR3 has 12 amino acids.

The chain employs TRBV10-3 and TRBJ2-2; 8 positions agree with TRBD2. The germline V gene encodes CDR1 ENHRY and CDR2 SYGVKD. This CDR3 region has 15 residues. The V gene end was trimmed by 8 bases and the J gene end by 6 bases; junction bases not matched to a gene: 11. Here the CDR3 reads CAIDGRVPNAGELFF. CDR3 nucleotides: TGTGCCATCGACGGGAGGGTGCCTAACGCCGGGGAGCTGTTTTTT.

In the case of this clonotype: A clone one base away is much larger, so this may be a read error. V is TRBV7-2 and J is TRBJ1-4; TRBD1 matches 7 bases. Per the germline V gene, CDR1 is SGHTA and CDR2 is FQGNSA. The CDR3 has 13 residues. V lost 5 bases and J lost 8; bases outside the gene matches: 5. The CDR3 DNA follows: TGTACCAGCAGCAAGACAGGGATAGAAAAACTGTTTTTT. As protein: CTSSKTGIEKLFF. The variable domain in full, with the rest retrieved from reference TRBV7-2 and TRBJ1-4, is GAGVSQSPSNKVTEKGKDVELRCDPISGHTALYWYRQSLGQGLEFLIYFQGNSAPDKSGLPSDRFSAERTGGSVSTLTIQRTQQEDSAVYLCTSSKTGIEKLFFGSGTQLSVL.

This clonotype showed up just a few times. The chain combines TRBV21-1 with TRBJ1-5; the DNA was not used to check the table's D call, TRBD1. TRBV21-1 is an annotated pseudogene. The length of the CDR3 is 20 residues. The CDR3 region has the DNA TGTGCCAGCAGCAAAGCGCCCCAAAGAGACAGGGCTGGTCACAATCAGCCCCAGCATTTT. It is translated as CASSKAPQRDRAGHNQPQHF.

This clonotype showed up many times. This chain links TRBV4-2 with TRBJ2-4; the D gene is possibly TRBD2 (5 bases). CDR3 length equals 13 residues. The ends were cut back, 3 bases at V and 8 bases at J, with 11 bases in the middle. Germline V lookup: CDR1 LGHNA, CDR2 YNFKEQ. The CDR3 DNA reads as TGTGCCAGCAGCCACGTAGAGGGTGACATTCAGTACTTC. It codes for CASSHVEGDIQYF.

In its sample, this clonotype was seen many times. The rearrangement joins TRBV5-1 to TRBJ2-3; tentative D call: TRBD1 (6 bases). The CDR3 consists of 15 residues. V was trimmed by 2 bases and J by 1 base, leaving 11 bases between them. CDR1 and CDR2 (germline): SGHRS, YFSETQ. In DNA, the CDR3 is TGCGCCAGCAGCTTATACAGGGTCCGCACAGATACGCAGTATTTT. Its protein product is CASSLYRVRTDTQYF.

In its sample, this clonotype was seen many times. The chain is built from TRBV7-9 and TRBJ1-1; TRBD1 is a possible D gene (5 bases). The germline gives CDR1 SEHNR, CDR2 FQNEAQ (reference sequence). The germline V and J ends were trimmed by 6 bases and 3 bases, with 20 bases remaining between them. The CDR3 runs 16 residues. The CDR3 DNA reads as TGTGCCAGCAGACCAAAATCAGGGATGGGGCACACTGAAGCTTTCTTT. Translating gives CASRPKSGMGHTEAFF.

As concerns this clonotype: Its ends do not fully match the called genes, so a read error is possible. Here the CDR3 DNA reads TGTGCCTGGAGTAACGTCAGGGGGCCTAGTACGCTGCATTTT. It specifies CAWSNVRGPSTLHF. This sequence joins TRBV30 and TRBJ2-3; 8 nucleotides align to TRBD1. CDR3 length equals 14 residues. The germline V gene encodes CDR1 GTSNPN and CDR2 SVGIG (reference sequence).

In this sample, this clonotype turned up many times. The rearrangement uses TRBV20-1 and TRBJ1-2, with 7 bases lining up with TRBD1. The CDR3 contains 13 residues. In germline, CDR1 is DFQATT, CDR2 SNEGSKA (reference sequence). The junction had 9 bases not matched to a gene; V was cut back by 3 bases and J by 8 bases. The CDR3 spells CSASSDRVAGYTF. The CDR3 DNA sequence: TGCAGTGCTAGTTCCGACAGGGTTGCCGGCTACACCTTC.

This clonotype was seen a few times. The genes are TRBV5-1 and TRBJ1-5; possible D gene TRBD1, 5 bases. The V gene's germline CDR1 is SGHRS and CDR2 YFSETQ. The ends were cut back, 0 bases at V and 6 bases at J, with 19 bases in the middle. This CDR3 region has 17 residues. The CDR3 nucleotides are TGCGCCAGCAGCTTGGAGGGGCCACCCACCGGCACTCAGCCCCAGCATTTT. Translated: CASSLEGPPTGTQPQHF.

This clonotype was seen at least ten times. The chain links TRBV2 to TRBJ1-4; D is unresolved. This CDR3 comprises 15 residues. V lost 0 bases and J 8 bases, leaving 13 bases between the germline ends. Germline CDR1 reads SNHLY; CDR2 reads FYNNEI. For the CDR3, the DNA is TGTGCCAGCAGTGAAGCAACCGGGAGAAAGGAAAAACTGTTTTTT. Translation: CASSEATGRKEKLFF. Full variable domain (outside the CDR3, taken from reference TRBV2 and TRBJ1-4): EPEVTQTPSHQVTQMGQEVILRCVPISNHLYFYWYRQILGQKVEFLVSFYNNEISEKSEIFDDQFSVERPDGSNFTLKIRSTKLEDSAMYFCASSEATGRKEKLFFGSGTQLSVL.

This clonotype was detected ten times or more. The chain employs TRBV20-1 and TRBJ2-7, with TRBD2 identical over 11 bases. CDR3 length equals 14 residues. Germline trimming cut 3 bases from V and 6 bases from J; bases unmatched to any gene: 7. The germline gives CDR1 DFQATT, CDR2 SNEGSKA (reference sequence). For the CDR3, the DNA is TGCAGTGCTAGGGCTAGCGGGAGGACTTTCGAGCAGTACTTC. Translating gives CSARASGRTFEQYF.

This clonotype was found many times. The DNA for the CDR3 is TGCGCCAGCAGTGAGTCACCCCTAGCGGGGAACACCGGGGAGCTGTTTTTT. Amino acids: CASSESPLAGNTGELFF. The chain has TRBV10-1 and TRBJ2-2, with 8 bases aligning to TRBD2. The V segment lost 0 bases and the J segment 1 base; nucleotides outside the gene matches: 4. Per germline, CDR1 WNHNN and CDR2 SYGVQD (reference sequence). This CDR3 is 17 amino acids long.

This clonotype occurred many times. The chain couples TRBV20-1 to TRBJ2-1; 11 bases are a match to TRBD2. The CDR3 covers 15 residues. J was trimmed by 4 bases and V by 3 bases; bases with no gene match: 5. Looked up from germline, CDR1 is DFQATT and CDR2 is SNEGSKA (reference sequence). The CDR3 loop is CSASPGLAVYNEQFF. For the CDR3, the DNA is TGCAGTGCTAGCCCGGGACTAGCGGTTTACAATGAGCAGTTCTTC.

This clonotype was picked up many times. The chain employs TRBV6-1 and TRBJ2-3; 7 bases are a match to TRBD1. Germline CDR1 is MNHNS and CDR2 is SASEGT. CDR3 length: 15 amino acids. V lost 3 bases, J lost 3 bases, and 6 bases stayed unmatched. The CDR3 DNA reads TGTGCCAGCAGTGACAGACAGGGTACGACAGATACGCAGTATTTT. Amino acids: CASSDRQGTTDTQYF.

The chain employs TRBV20-1 and TRBJ2-1, with unresolved D. Germline lookup yields CDR1 DFQATT and CDR2 SNEGSKA (reference sequence). The CDR3 sequence is 14 residues long. V was trimmed by 0 bases and J by 1 base, leaving 7 bases between them. CDR3 protein: CSARDVVSYNEQFF. The CDR3 nucleotides read TGCAGTGCTAGAGATGTGGTTTCCTACAATGAGCAGTTCTTC.